The text below deals with one T cell receptor (beta chain). Its antigen is not yet known. No base quality information exists; no much larger clone differs at one position. Library preparation was by the immunoSEQ multiplex PCR assay. Entries here come from immuneACCESS through TCRdb and include only in-frame sequences with V and J called. Some clones fail to appear in such tables; in the studies checked, an unresolved V gene covers under half of the shortfall, and the cause of the remainder is unknown. Across this sample there are some 200,000 clones, with just under 95% seen only once. Roughly 1.5% of the sample is taken by the ten largest. This specimen belongs to a study of control samples from healthy donors and cancer patients (dated by TCRdb to the early 2020s). CDR1 and CDR2 were assigned from the germline V gene as SGHRS and YFSETQ. V loses 4 bases at its end and J loses 2 bases; junction bases beyond the gene matches: 5. Taken from cysteine to phenylalanine, the CDR3 has 15 residues. Of all the DNA, just the CDR3 is kept, 45 bases in frame from base 1.

The chain is encoded by TRBV5-1 joined to TRBJ2-1, and 8 bases in between align with TRBD2. The receptor's source is a young man in good health. Sequencing input: blood. CDR3 reads: CASSLIGGAYNEQFF. The DNA is as follows: TGCGCCAGCAGCCTCATCGGGGGGGCCTACAATGAGCAGTTCTTC.